This T cell receptor beta chain was observed in a study of OX40 agonist ivuxolimab in advanced cancers. Researchers took blood at baseline, on cycle 4 day 1, and on cycle 7 day 1. Using immunoSEQ multiplex PCR, the repertoire was profiled, and TCRdb retains in-frame clones only, with some absent. The table records around 100,000 clones, about 96% of them present only once. Germline V lookup: CDR1 SGHNT, CDR2 YYREEE (reference sequence). The CDR3 is made up of 15 amino acids. The ends were cut back, 3 bases at V and 2 bases at J, with 11 bases in the middle. The chain recombines TRBV5-4 with TRBJ1-4; tentatively, D is TRBD1 (6 bases). This sequence originates from an adult with an advanced solid tumor such as melanoma, head and neck, liver or kidney cancer. Sequenced material: CD4+ or CD8+ T cells sorted from blood, taken in a trial of the OX40 agonist ivuxolimab. The CDR3 DNA reads TGTGCCAGCAGCTCCGAGGGGGGGACTAATGAAAAACTGTTTTTT. Translation gives CASSSEGGTNEKLFF.